This TCR beta chain was sequenced during a study of radiotherapy plus CTLA-4 blockade in lung cancer. Points from the study as a whole: After radiotherapy and ipilimumab, tumor-derived clones expanded in peripheral blood.

Using immunoSEQ multiplex PCR, the repertoire was profiled, and TCRdb retains in-frame clones only, with some absent. In the table there are 45,000 to 55,000 clones, 80% to 85% of which are singletons. As concerns this clone: The antigen is not known.

Ipilimumab-mediated CTLA-4 blockade plus focal radiation was given to patients having chemo-refractory metastatic non-small-cell lung cancer. The sample in question was peripheral blood, obtained from a patient treated with radiotherapy plus ipilimumab. This TCR came from a human donor with non-small cell lung cancer who had stable disease on radiotherapy plus ipilimumab.

The CDR3 here is CASSYGHQTYEQYF. The CDR3 nucleotides read TGTGCCAGCAGTTACGGACACCAGACCTACGAGCAGTACTTC. The chain is built from TRBV6-6 and TRBJ2-7; D is possibly TRBD1 (5 bases). Germline-derived CDR1 and CDR2 are MNHNY and SVGAGI (reference sequence). CDR3 length: 14 amino acids. Trimming removed 2 bases from V and 2 bases from J, with 10 bases in between.